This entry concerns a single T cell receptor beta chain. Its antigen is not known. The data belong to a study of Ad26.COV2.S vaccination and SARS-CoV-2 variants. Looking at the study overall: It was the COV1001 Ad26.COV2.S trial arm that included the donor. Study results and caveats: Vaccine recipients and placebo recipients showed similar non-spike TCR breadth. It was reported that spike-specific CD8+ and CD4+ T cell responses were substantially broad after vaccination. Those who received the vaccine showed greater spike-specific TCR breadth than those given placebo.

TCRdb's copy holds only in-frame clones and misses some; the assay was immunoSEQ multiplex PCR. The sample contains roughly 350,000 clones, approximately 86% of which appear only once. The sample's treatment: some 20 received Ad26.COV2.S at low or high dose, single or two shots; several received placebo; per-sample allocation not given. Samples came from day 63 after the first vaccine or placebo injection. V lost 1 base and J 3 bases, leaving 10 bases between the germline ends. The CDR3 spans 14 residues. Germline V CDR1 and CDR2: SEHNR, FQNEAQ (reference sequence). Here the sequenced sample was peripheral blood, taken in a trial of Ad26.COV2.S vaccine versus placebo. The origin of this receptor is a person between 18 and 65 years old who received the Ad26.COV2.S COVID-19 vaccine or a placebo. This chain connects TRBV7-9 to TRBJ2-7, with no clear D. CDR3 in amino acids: CASSLGPHLYEQYF. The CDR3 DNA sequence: TGTGCCAGCAGCTTAGGGCCCCACCTCTACGAGCAGTACTTC. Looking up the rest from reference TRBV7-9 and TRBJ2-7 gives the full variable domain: DTGVSQNPRHKITKRGQNVTFRCDPISEHNRLYWYRQTLGQGPEFLTYFQNEAQLEKSRLLSDRFSAERPKGSFSTLEIQRTEQGDSAMYLCASSLGPHLYEQYFGPGTRLTVT.